This T cell receptor beta chain was sequenced for a study of T-cell reconstitution after alpha-beta-depleted transplantation in children. TCRbeta library construction was performed incorporating unique molecular identifiers. Via MiXCR, TCRdb re-called the PCR reads, giving one row per CDR3 protein. The sample contains about 400,000 distinct CDR3 sequences, 20% of which appear only once. The sample holds many counts of this clonotype. Per germline, CDR1 SQVTM and CDR2 ANQGSEA. This CDR3 spans 12 amino acids. The trim removed 8 bases at V and 4 bases at J, leaving 7 bases unmatched. This clonotype was obtained from a human donor who donated a stem cell graft to a child with acute myeloid leukemia. This chain links TRBV29-1 with TRBJ2-7; 8 nucleotides align to TRBD1. Sequenced here: PBMCs from the stem cell graft donor, sampled from the stem cell graft. CDR3 sequence: CSFRGRGYEQYF. CDR3 in DNA: TGCAGCTTCAGGGGGCGCGGGTACGAGCAGTACTTC.